This T cell receptor (beta chain) was sequenced for a study of T cells in Graves' hyperthyroidism and ophthalmopathy. Study-wide results and caveats: Ophthalmopathy was separated from stable hyperthyroidism by a 13 V-J model.

It was RNA transcripts that yielded the amplified TCR beta CDR3 regions. HTBI primers drove first-round RT-PCR of the TCR CDR3. MiXCR, applied by TCRdb to the multiplex PCR reads, yields one record per CDR3 protein. The sample shows around 300,000 distinct CDR3 sequences, around 14% of them seen only once. This clonotype was seen repeatedly, ten times or more. Its antigen remains unidentified. The clonotype was recovered from a woman aged 25 to 39 with Graves' hyperthyroidism. The specimen sequenced was blood.

The CDR3 sequence is CASSQGTRTDTQYF. The CDR3 coding sequence is TGTGCCAGCAGCCAAGGGACTCGCACAGATACGCAGTATTTT. The chain links TRBV3-1 to TRBJ2-3, with D tentatively TRBD2 (5 bases). The CDR3 has 14 amino acids. From germline, CDR1 is LGHDT and CDR2 YNNKEL (reference sequence). The germline V and J ends were trimmed by 1 base and 1 base, with 6 bases remaining between them.